This TCR beta chain originates from a study of T-cell memory formation after mild COVID-19. Broader study findings: Contracting CD4+ clones were located mainly in CM and EM, and CD8+ clones in EMRA. A second wave expanding day 15 to 37 was CD4+-biased; contracting clones were balanced. Some clones that responded turned up in pre-infection memory, which suggests that cross-reactive memory joined in.

The CDR3 consists of 11 residues. V shed 4 bases and J shed 10 bases, with 10 bases lying between them. Germline V gene lookup returns CDR1 MNHEY and CDR2 SVGAGI. On this clonotype: Antigen: not known.

UMIs and sample barcodes were carried by the TCR alpha and TCR beta cDNA libraries that 5'RACE produced using constant-segment primers. A single record per CDR3 protein comes from TCRdb applying MiXCR to the 5' RACE reads. The repertoire holds hundreds of thousands of distinct CDR3 sequences, roughly 21% seen once, with roughly 8.3% in the top ten. The genes are TRBV6-5 and TRBJ1-1, with no clear D. Sequences were obtained from PBMCs or a T cell subset sorted from them (not recorded which). The TCR comes from an adult woman who had mild COVID-19 (a few samples of this study predate the infection). Cell type and time point are not known. CDR3 protein: CASSSGLGAFF. CDR3 coding DNA: TGTGCCAGCAGTTCCGGTTTGGGAGCTTTCTTT.